This T cell receptor beta chain is drawn from a study of T-cell memory formation after mild COVID-19. Overall study: Largely donor-specific TCR clusters were found. The study, taken as a whole, reports: Day 37-peaking second-wave clones had unconfirmed SARS-CoV-2 specificity. There was a balanced CD4/CD8 profile in clones contracting day 15 to 85, and later expanders leaned CD4+.

MiXCR, run by TCRdb on the 5' RACE reads, gives a single entry per CDR3 protein. In the table there are some 290,000 distinct CDR3 sequences, about 16% of which are singletons. This clonotype was recorded a few times. Its specificity is not known. The V gene's germline CDR1 is SGHTA and CDR2 FQGNSA. The CDR3 totals 14 residues. V dropped 7 bases and J dropped 4 bases, with 14 bases sitting between them. The chain combines TRBV7-2 with TRBJ2-1; no definite D call. The sequencing input was PBMCs or a T cell subset sorted from them (not recorded which). The TCR originated in a man in his late teens or twenties who had mild COVID-19 (a few samples of this study predate the infection). Cell type and time point are not known. Written as DNA, the CDR3 is TGTGCCAGCACCCAAACTCGCGTTTACAATGAGCAGTTCTTC. Protein sequence: CASTQTRVYNEQFF.